These T cell receptor beta chains were read from a single sample in a study of T cells after yellow fever vaccination. Each CDR3 protein is one row after TCRdb ran MiXCR on the 5' RACE reads. The repertoire holds about 320,000 distinct CDR3 sequences, with roughly 10% as singletons. The specimen was CD4+ T cells sorted from PBMCs, collected 45 days after the yellow fever booster vaccination. These receptors were obtained from a man younger than 35 who received the YFV17D yellow fever vaccine. CDR3s include the opening cysteine and the closing phenylalanine or tryptophan. A D gene is named only where the DNA matches it firmly. Rows may omit the clone size; those that give it use once, few, many or a size class.

TRBJ1-1	NA	TRBV27	NA	CASSPSDGRNTEAFF	TGTGCCAGCAGTCCCTCGGACGGGAGGAACACTGAAGCTTTCTTT
TRBJ1-5	TRBD1	TRBV12-3/TRBV12-4	few	CASIGTGGQPQHF	TGTGCCAGCATCGGGACAGGGGGTCAGCCCCAGCATTTT
TRBJ1-2	NA	TRBV28	few	CASTKQHYGYTF	TGTGCCAGCACTAAACAGCATTATGGCTACACCTTC
TRBJ2-3	TRBD1	TRBV7-2	NA	CATREGQGSDTQYF	TGTGCCACCCGAGAGGGACAGGGATCAGATACGCAGTATTTT
TRBJ1-1	TRBD1	TRBV5-5	NA	CASSYGQGSTEAFF	TGTGCCAGCAGCTACGGACAGGGAAGCACTGAAGCTTTCTTT
TRBJ2-2	NA	TRBV7-9	NA	CASSLDVGNTGELFF	TGTGCCAGCAGCTTAGATGTGGGGAACACCGGGGAGCTGTTTTTT
TRBJ2-7	NA	TRBV20-1	NA	CSAPSASGQYF	TGCAGTGCCCCCTCGGCCTCGGGGCAGTACTTC
TRBJ2-5	NA	TRBV18	many	CASSLKGASETQYF	TGTGCCAGCTCACTCAAGGGTGCATCGGAGACCCAGTACTTC
TRBJ2-5	NA	TRBV7-2	few	CASSFGGSETQYF	TGTGCCAGCAGCTTCGGGGGCAGCGAGACCCAGTACTTC
TRBJ2-1	TRBD2	TRBV20-1	few	CSAWGGSSSYNEQFF	TGCAGTGCTTGGGGGGGTTCCAGCTCCTACAATGAGCAGTTCTTC
TRBJ1-6	NA	TRBV7-8	NA	CASSRQDSPLHF	TGTGCCAGCAGTCGCCAGGACTCACCCCTCCACTTT
TRBJ1-5	TRBD1	TRBV7-8	NA	CASSSSRRDRGPVFNQPQHF	TGTGCCAGCAGCTCCAGCCGGAGGGACAGGGGGCCCGTATTCAATCAGCCCCAGCATTTT
TRBJ2-3	TRBD1	TRBV11-2	many	CASSPDRGTDTQYF	TGTGCCAGCAGCCCCGACAGGGGCACAGATACGCAGTATTTT
TRBJ1-6	NA	TRBV7-2	NA	CASSLSQGSASPLHF	TGTGCCAGCAGCTTAAGTCAGGGTAGTGCTTCACCCCTCCACTTT
TRBJ2-5	TRBD2	TRBV20-1	NA	CSATSGGVETQYF	TGCAGTGCCACTAGCGGGGGGGTGGAGACCCAGTACTTC
TRBJ2-5	TRBD2	TRBV6-2/TRBV6-3	NA	CASSSNSGGGETQYF	TGTGCCAGCAGTTCCAATAGCGGGGGCGGAGAGACCCAGTACTTC
TRBJ2-3	NA	TRBV2	few	CASSEAWGGTDTQYF	TGTGCCAGCAGTGAAGCATGGGGGGGCACAGATACGCAGTATTTT
TRBJ1-2	NA	TRBV5-4	NA	CASNLGEQGPSNYGYTF	TGTGCCAGCAACCTTGGGGAACAGGGACCGTCTAACTATGGCTACACCTTC
TRBJ1-5	NA	TRBV5-1	many	CASSPEGGSNQPQHF	TGCGCCAGCAGCCCCGAGGGGGGAAGCAATCAGCCCCAGCATTTT
TRBJ1-1	TRBD1	TRBV10-3	few	CAISTGGGDAEAFF	TGTGCCATCAGCACAGGGGGCGGGGACGCTGAAGCTTTCTTT
TRBJ2-7	NA	TRBV2	NA	CASSGTYYEQYF	TGTGCCAGCAGTGGAACGTACTACGAGCAGTACTTC
TRBJ1-1	NA	TRBV11-2	few	CASSLSGGDTEAFF	TGTGCCAGCAGCTTGTCGGGGGGGGACACTGAAGCTTTCTTT